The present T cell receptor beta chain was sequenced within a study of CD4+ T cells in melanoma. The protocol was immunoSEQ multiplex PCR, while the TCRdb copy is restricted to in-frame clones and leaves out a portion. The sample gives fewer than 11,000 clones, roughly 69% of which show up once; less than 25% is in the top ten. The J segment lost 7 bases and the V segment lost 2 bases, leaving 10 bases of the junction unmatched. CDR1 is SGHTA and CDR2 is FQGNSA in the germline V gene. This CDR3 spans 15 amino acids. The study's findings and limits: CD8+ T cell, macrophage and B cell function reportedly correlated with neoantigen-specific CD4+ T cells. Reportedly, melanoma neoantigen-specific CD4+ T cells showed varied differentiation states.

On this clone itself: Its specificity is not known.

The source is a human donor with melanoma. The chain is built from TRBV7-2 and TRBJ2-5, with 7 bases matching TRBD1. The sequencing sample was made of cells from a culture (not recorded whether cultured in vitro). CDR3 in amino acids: CASSLSPTGAGTQYF. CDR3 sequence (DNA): TGTGCCAGCAGCTTAAGCCCTACAGGGGCCGGGACCCAGTACTTC.